The 20 T cell receptor beta chains reported below all come from one sample, sequenced in a study of cytomegalovirus exposure and HLA in healthy donors (dated by TCRdb to about 2017). Libraries were constructed by the immunoSEQ multiplex PCR assay. For the multiplex PCR, a mixture combining 60 forward primers for TCR Vbeta segments and 13 reverse primers for TCR Jbeta segments was used. TCRdb limited this immuneACCESS table to in-frame rearrangements with V and J called. A share of clones is missing; checked studies link under half to unresolved V genes, and the rest is unexplained. The sample data list about 130,000 clones, and over 75% of these were observed just once. The ten largest account for approximately 4% of the sample. Sample: PBMCs. These receptors were obtained from a man aged 18 to 30 in good health and CMV-seropositive.

The rearrangement joins TRBV7-2 to TRBJ2-1, with D possibly being TRBD1 (5 bases). The CDR3 is 14 amino acids. Per the germline V gene, CDR1 is SGHTA and CDR2 is FQGNSA. Between the trimmed V and J ends, which lost 1 base and 6 bases, there was a span of 10 bases. CDR3 loop: CASSLGVRVNEQFF. The CDR3 nucleotides are TGTGCCAGCAGCTTAGGGGTCAGGGTCAATGAGCAGTTCTTC. The whole variable domain, filled in from reference TRBV7-2 and TRBJ2-1, reads GAGVSQSPSNKVTEKGKDVELRCDPISGHTALYWYRQSLGQGLEFLIYFQGNSAPDKSGLPSDRFSAERTGGSVSTLTIQRTQQEDSAVYLCASSLGVRVNEQFFGPGTRLTVL.

This chain joins TRBV29-1 and TRBJ2-3; 9 nucleotides align to TRBD2. Germline V gene data show CDR1 as SQVTM and CDR2 as ANQGSEA. J was trimmed by 0 bases and V by 4 bases; bases with no gene match: 8. CDR3 length: 16 amino acids. The CDR3 loop is CSVAPSGGLSTDTQYF. The CDR3 DNA follows: TGCAGCGTTGCGCCCAGCGGGGGGCTTAGCACAGATACGCAGTATTTT.

The gene calls are TRBV7-9 and TRBJ2-7; D uncertain. Germline-derived CDR1 and CDR2 are SEHNR and FQNEAQ (reference sequence). V lost 4 bases, J lost 2 bases, and 3 bases lay in between. The CDR3 consists of 11 residues. This chain's CDR3 is CASSYTYEQYF. CDR3 coding DNA: TGTGCCAGCAGCTACACCTACGAGCAGTACTTC.

This chain joins TRBV11-2 and TRBJ2-2; perhaps TRBD1 as D (5 bases). Germline V gene sequence: CDR1 SGHAT, CDR2 FQNNGV. Trimming cost V 6 bases and J 4 bases, with 9 bases left between them. The CDR3 is made up of 13 amino acids. CDR3 sequence: CASSGHITGELFF. In DNA, the CDR3 is TGTGCCAGCAGTGGACATATCACCGGGGAGCTGTTTTTT.

In this sample, this clone turned up once. CDR3 sequence (DNA): TGCGCCAGCAGCCACCGGACTAGCGGTTCCTACGAGCAGTACTTC. Translated: CASSHRTSGSYEQYF. The gene calls are TRBV4-1 and TRBJ2-7; 10 nucleotides align to TRBD2. V trimming: 3 bases; J trimming: 1 base; junction bases outside the gene matches: 3. From germline, CDR1 is MGHRA and CDR2 YSYEKL. This CDR3 comprises 15 residues.

V gene TRBV19 combines with J gene TRBJ2-1; the match to TRBD2 covers 7 bases. Trimming took 10 bases from V and 0 from J; bases not matched to a gene: 3. CDR3 length: 13 amino acids. Germline CDR1 and CDR2: LNHDA and SQIVND (reference sequence). As DNA, the CDR3 is TGTGCCACCCAGCGGGACTCCTACAATGAGCAGTTCTTC. This codes for CATQRDSYNEQFF. Complete variable domain (other parts from reference TRBV19 and TRBJ2-1): DGGITQSPKYLFRKEGQNVTLSCEQNLNHDAMYWYRQDPGQGLRLIYYSQIVNDFQKGDIAEGYSVSREKKESFPLTVTSAQKNPTAFYLCATQRDSYNEQFFGPGTRLTVL.

The V call is TRBV10-1, the J call TRBJ2-1; the D gene is possibly TRBD1 (5 bases). V was shortened by 0 bases and J by 8 bases, with 8 bases between the two germline ends. This CDR3 region has 13 residues. Germline V gene sequence: CDR1 WNHNN, CDR2 SYGVQD (reference sequence). The CDR3 sequence: CASSESSGYEQFF. CDR3 sequence (DNA): TGCGCCAGCAGTGAGTCGTCAGGGTATGAGCAGTTCTTC.

The V and J genes are TRBV11-2 and TRBJ2-7, with 9 bases lining up with TRBD1. This CDR3 contains 14 residues. The trim removed 4 bases at V and 5 bases at J, leaving 6 bases unmatched. CDR1 is SGHAT, CDR2 FQNNGV, per germline. The CDR3 coding sequence is TGTGCCAGCAGCTCCCGGGACAGGGTACACGAGCAGTACTTC. Translation: CASSSRDRVHEQYF.

This chain joins TRBV5-6 and TRBJ2-5, with 9 bases matching TRBD2. Trimming cost V 4 bases and J 5 bases; bases outside gene matches: 3. The CDR3 is 13 residues long. The V gene's germline CDR1 is SGHDT and CDR2 YYEEEE. The CDR3 here is CASSPRGGETQYF. The CDR3 DNA is TGTGCCAGCAGCCCGCGGGGGGGGGAGACCCAGTACTTC.

V and J are TRBV19 and TRBJ2-3; a weak D match, TRBD2 (5 bases). This CDR3 contains 13 residues. CDR1 and CDR2 (germline): LNHDA, SQIVND (reference sequence). Trimming shortened V by 3 bases and J by 4 bases, and 8 bases separated the two germline ends. The CDR3 sequence: CASSMRAADTQYF. The CDR3 nucleotides are TGTGCCAGTAGTATGAGGGCTGCAGATACGCAGTATTTT.

This clone was counted only a few times. V and J are TRBV29-1 and TRBJ1-4; 7 bases line up with TRBD1. The germline V gene encodes CDR1 SQVTM and CDR2 ANQGSEA. The V segment lost 6 bases and the J segment 2 bases; nucleotides outside the gene matches: 0. The CDR3 covers 12 residues. CDR3 protein: CSVQGTNEKLFF. The CDR3 nucleotides read TGCAGCGTACAGGGGACTAATGAAAAACTGTTTTTT.

There are a few counts of this clone. This chain uses TRBV10-3 with TRBJ1-1, with 7 bases aligning to TRBD1. V lost 4 bases, J lost 0 bases, and 2 bases stayed unmatched. The CDR3 is 14 residues long. Germline lookup yields CDR1 ENHRY and CDR2 SYGVKD. CDR3 bases: TGTGCCATCAGTGCCGGGACAGTGAACACTGAAGCTTTCTTT. Protein: CAISAGTVNTEAFF.

This clone was seen a handful of times. This CDR3 is CAIIPASLLAAYTDTQYF. The DNA of the CDR3 is TGTGCCATCATCCCCGCCTCCCTACTAGCGGCCTACACAGATACGCAGTATTTT. This chain connects TRBV10-3 to TRBJ2-3, with 8 nucleotides matching TRBD2. Germline V gene data show CDR1 as ENHRY and CDR2 as SYGVKD. The CDR3 length is 18 residues. J gave up 2 bases and V 7 bases, and 17 bases lay outside the gene matches.

V and J are TRBV7-2 and TRBJ2-1, with 10 bases aligning to TRBD1. Germline assignment: CDR1 SGHTA and CDR2 FQGNSA. This CDR3 region has 16 residues. J lost 6 bases, V lost 5 bases, and 10 bases had no gene match. The CDR3 nucleotides are TGTGCCAGCAGCCCGACCGGGACAGGGGAGACCAATGAGCAGTTCTTC. Protein product: CASSPTGTGETNEQFF.

The table lists this clone with a count of one. This chain uses TRBV9 with TRBJ2-2; 8 bases match TRBD2. This CDR3 contains 17 residues. The junction had 13 bases not matched to a gene; V was cut back by 6 bases and J by 3 bases. Germline assignment: CDR1 SGDLS and CDR2 YYNGEE. The CDR3 spells CASTPTSEGGHTGELFF. CDR3 nucleotides: TGTGCCAGCACCCCGACTAGCGAGGGGGGGCACACCGGGGAGCTGTTTTTT.

V gene TRBV10-2 combines with J gene TRBJ2-7; 7 bases map to TRBD1. CDR1 and CDR2 from the germline V gene are WSHSY and SAAADI. V shed 3 bases and J 3 bases; nucleotides not matched to a gene: 5. This CDR3 has 14 amino acids. The CDR3 sequence is CASSDYRGGYEQYF. CDR3 bases: TGCGCCAGCAGTGACTACAGGGGTGGCTACGAGCAGTACTTC.

The rearrangement links TRBV4-1 to TRBJ1-1, with D maybe TRBD1 (5 bases). Looked up from germline, CDR1 is MGHRA and CDR2 is YSYEKL. The germline V and J ends were trimmed by 1 base and 6 bases, with 24 bases remaining between them. This CDR3 comprises 18 residues. CDR3 sequence reads: CASSQVLPRGGVRSEAFF. The CDR3 DNA reads as TGCGCCAGCAGCCAAGTATTACCGAGGGGCGGGGTTCGGTCTGAAGCTTTCTTT.

This rearrangement joins TRBV19 to TRBJ1-1; 7 bases line up with TRBD1. Germline trimming cut 6 bases from V and 6 bases from J; bases unmatched to any gene: 10. Germline V gene sequence: CDR1 LNHDA, CDR2 SQIVND (reference sequence). The CDR3 length is 14 residues. This chain's CDR3 is CASSAEGARAEAFF. Here the CDR3 DNA reads TGTGCCAGTAGCGCGGAGGGGGCGAGGGCTGAAGCTTTCTTT.

The rearrangement joins TRBV2 to TRBJ2-7, with 7 bases matching TRBD1. The CDR3 is 14 amino acids. In germline, CDR1 is SNHLY, CDR2 FYNNEI. J lost 2 bases, V lost 4 bases, and 5 bases had no gene match. DNA for the CDR3: TGTGCCAGCAGTGTTCCGGGACAGCCCTACGAGCAGTACTTC. It codes for CASSVPGQPYEQYF.

The V and J genes are TRBV25-1 and TRBJ1-5; D is perhaps TRBD1 (6 bases). Trimming took 5 bases from V and 2 from J, leaving 19 bases between them. The CDR3 runs 17 residues. Germline V lookup: CDR1 MGHDK, CDR2 SYGVNS. The CDR3 DNA follows: TGTGCCAGCAGTCGTGATCCAGGGGCGGGGGGCAATCAGCCCCAGCATTTT. Amino acids: CASSRDPGAGGNQPQHF.